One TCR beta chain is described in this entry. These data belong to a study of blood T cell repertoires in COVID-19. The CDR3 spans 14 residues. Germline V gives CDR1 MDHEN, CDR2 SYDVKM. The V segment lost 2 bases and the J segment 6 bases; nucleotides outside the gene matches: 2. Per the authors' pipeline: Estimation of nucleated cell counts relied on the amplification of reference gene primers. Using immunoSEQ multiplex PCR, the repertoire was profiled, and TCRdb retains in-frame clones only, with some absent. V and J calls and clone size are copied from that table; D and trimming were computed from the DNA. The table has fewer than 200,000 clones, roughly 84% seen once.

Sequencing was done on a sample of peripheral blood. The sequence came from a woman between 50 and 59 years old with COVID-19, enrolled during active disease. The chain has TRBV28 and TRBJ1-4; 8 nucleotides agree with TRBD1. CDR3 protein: CASSLQGAYEKLFF. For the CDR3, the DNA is TGTGCCAGCAGTTTACAGGGGGCATATGAAAAACTGTTTTTT.